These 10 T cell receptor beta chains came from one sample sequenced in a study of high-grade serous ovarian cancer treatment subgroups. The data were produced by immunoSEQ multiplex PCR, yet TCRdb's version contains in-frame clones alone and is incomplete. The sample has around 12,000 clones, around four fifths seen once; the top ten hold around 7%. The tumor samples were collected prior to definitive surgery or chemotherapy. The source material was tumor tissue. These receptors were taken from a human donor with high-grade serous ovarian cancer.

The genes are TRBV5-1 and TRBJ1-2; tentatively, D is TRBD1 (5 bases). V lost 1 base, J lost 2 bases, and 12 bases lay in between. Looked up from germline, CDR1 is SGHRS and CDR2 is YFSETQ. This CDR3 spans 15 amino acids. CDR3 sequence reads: CASSLWGGQNYGYTF. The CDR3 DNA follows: TGCGCCAGCAGCTTGTGGGGAGGACAAAACTATGGCTACACCTTC.

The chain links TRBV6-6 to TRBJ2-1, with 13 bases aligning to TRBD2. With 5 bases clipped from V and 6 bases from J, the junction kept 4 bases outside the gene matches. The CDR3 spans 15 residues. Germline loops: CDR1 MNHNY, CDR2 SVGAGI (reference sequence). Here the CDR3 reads CASSPTSGRANEQFF. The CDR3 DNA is TGTGCCAGCAGTCCAACTAGCGGGAGGGCCAATGAGCAGTTCTTC.

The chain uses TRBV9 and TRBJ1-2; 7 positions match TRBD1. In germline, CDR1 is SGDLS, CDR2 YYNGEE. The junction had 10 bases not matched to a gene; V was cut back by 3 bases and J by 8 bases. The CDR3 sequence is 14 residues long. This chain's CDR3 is CASSGDRVLRGYTF. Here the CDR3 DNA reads TGTGCCAGCAGCGGCGACAGGGTGTTAAGGGGCTACACCTTC.

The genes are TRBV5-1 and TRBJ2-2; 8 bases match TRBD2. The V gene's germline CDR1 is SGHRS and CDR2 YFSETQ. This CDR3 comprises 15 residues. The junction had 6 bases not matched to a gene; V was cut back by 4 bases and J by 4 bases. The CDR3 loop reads CASSGTSGFTGELFF. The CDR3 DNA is TGCGCCAGCAGCGGAACTAGCGGATTCACCGGGGAGCTGTTTTTT.

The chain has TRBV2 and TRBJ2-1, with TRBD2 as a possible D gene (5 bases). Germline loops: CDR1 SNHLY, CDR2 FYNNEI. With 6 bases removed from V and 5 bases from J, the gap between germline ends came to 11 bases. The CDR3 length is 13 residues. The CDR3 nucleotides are TGTGCCAGCAGCGCGAGGGTTGACAATGAGCAGTTCTTC. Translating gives CASSARVDNEQFF.

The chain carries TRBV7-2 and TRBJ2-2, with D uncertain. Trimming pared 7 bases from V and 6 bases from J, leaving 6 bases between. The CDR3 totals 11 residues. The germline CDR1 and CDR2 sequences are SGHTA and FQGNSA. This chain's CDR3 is CASTRPGELFF. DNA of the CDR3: TGTGCCAGCACCCGTCCCGGGGAGCTGTTTTTT.

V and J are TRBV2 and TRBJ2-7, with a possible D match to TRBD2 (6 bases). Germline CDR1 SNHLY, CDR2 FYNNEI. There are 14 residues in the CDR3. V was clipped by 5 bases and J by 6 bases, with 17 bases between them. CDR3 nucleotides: TGTGCCAGCAGTTCACCTGCGGCGGGACGCGAGCAGTACTTC. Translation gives CASSSPAAGREQYF.

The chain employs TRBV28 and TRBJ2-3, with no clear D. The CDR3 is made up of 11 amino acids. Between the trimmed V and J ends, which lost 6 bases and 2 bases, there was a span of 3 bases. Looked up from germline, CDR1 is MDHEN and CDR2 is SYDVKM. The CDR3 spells CASRATDTQYF. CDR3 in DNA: TGTGCCAGCAGGGCCACAGATACGCAGTATTTT.

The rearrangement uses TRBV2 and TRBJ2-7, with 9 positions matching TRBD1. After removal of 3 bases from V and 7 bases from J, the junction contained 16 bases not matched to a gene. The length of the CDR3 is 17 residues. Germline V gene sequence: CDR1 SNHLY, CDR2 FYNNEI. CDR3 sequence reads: CASSEQGQGRVLGEQYF. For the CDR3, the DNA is TGTGCCAGCAGTGAGCAGGGACAGGGCAGGGTATTGGGGGAGCAGTACTTC.

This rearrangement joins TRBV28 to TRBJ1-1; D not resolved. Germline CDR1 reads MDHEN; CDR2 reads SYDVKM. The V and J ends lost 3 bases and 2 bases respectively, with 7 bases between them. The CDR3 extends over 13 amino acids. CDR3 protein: CASSLGGNTEAFF. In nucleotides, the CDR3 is TGTGCCAGCAGTTTGGGAGGTAACACTGAAGCTTTCTTT.